Given below is one TCR beta chain in context. Its antigen is unidentified. The library protocol tagged individual cDNA molecules with unique molecular identifiers. TCRdb ran MiXCR on the 5' RACE reads and lists one entry per CDR3 protein. The repertoire has over 85,000 distinct CDR3 sequences, roughly 15% of them found once; the top ten carry about 1.3%. The V gene lost 3 bases and the J gene lost 9 bases, with 6 bases spanning the gap. Germline CDR1 is SGHDN and CDR2 is FVKESK. The CDR3 is 12 amino acids. This entry belongs to a study of early T cells in non-severe SARS-CoV-2 infection. Study-level background: Unpaired chains resulted from sequencing bulk RNA of unsorted whole blood.

Points from the study as a whole: VDJdb matches were skewed toward anti-spike CD8 T cell responses.

This receptor was obtained from an adult who was a healthcare worker with PCR-confirmed SARS-CoV-2 infection or an uninfected control (not recorded which). The chain has TRBV14 and TRBJ1-6, with D hard to call. Material: whole blood. The CDR3 sequence is CASSHGPSPLHF. In nucleotides, the CDR3 is TGTGCCAGCAGCCACGGACCTTCACCCCTCCACTTT.